A selection of T cell receptor beta chains follows, all from one sample in a study of cytomegalovirus exposure and HLA in healthy donors. The method was immunoSEQ multiplex PCR; TCRdb's version includes in-frame clones alone and lacks a portion of them. The data contain about 190,000 clones, over 70% of them singletons. Specimen: PBMCs. The receptors derive from a man aged 25-45 years in good health and CMV-seronegative. Each CDR3 is given with its conserved first and last residue. The D gene is left open where the match is weak. Expanded clones get a size class; other rows say once, few or many, or leave the size out.

v_call: TRBV9
j_call: TRBJ2-1
d_call: TRBD2
clone_size: NA
cdr3_nt: TGTGCCAGCAGCATCGACGGCGGGAGGGTGAATGAGCAGTTCTTC
cdr3_aa: CASSIDGGRVNEQFF

v_call: TRBV27
j_call: TRBJ1-1
d_call: TRBD1
clone_size: NA
cdr3_nt: TGTGCCAGCAGGACTCTCACAGGGGGTTCCACTGAAGCTTTCTTT
cdr3_aa: CASRTLTGGSTEAFF

v_call: TRBV7-8
j_call: TRBJ1-3
d_call: NA
clone_size: once
cdr3_nt: TGTGCCAGCACATCAGACTCTGGAAACACCATATATTTT
cdr3_aa: CASTSDSGNTIYF

v_call: TRBV29-1
j_call: TRBJ1-1
d_call: NA
clone_size: NA
cdr3_nt: TGCAGCCATCAGTCAGGGAGGACTGAAGCTTTCTTT
cdr3_aa: CSHQSGRTEAFF

v_call: TRBV6-1
j_call: TRBJ2-4
d_call: NA
clone_size: NA
cdr3_nt: TGTGCCAGCAGTCCGGACAGATTTGACATTCAGTACTTC
cdr3_aa: CASSPDRFDIQYF

v_call: TRBV29-1
j_call: TRBJ1-3
d_call: TRBD1
clone_size: NA
cdr3_nt: TGCAGCGTAACCAGGGGGGCTGGAAACACCATATATTTT
cdr3_aa: CSVTRGAGNTIYF

v_call: TRBV7-2
j_call: TRBJ2-2
d_call: TRBD2
clone_size: once
cdr3_nt: TGTGCCAGCAGCTCGCCACTAGCGGGAGGGCCGGGCGGGGAGCTGTTTTTT
cdr3_aa: CASSSPLAGGPGGELFF

v_call: TRBV5-1
j_call: TRBJ2-6
d_call: NA
clone_size: once
cdr3_nt: TGCGCCAGCAGCTCCATGGCAGGGGCGCATGGGGCCAACGTCCTGACTTTC
cdr3_aa: CASSSMAGAHGANVLTF

v_call: TRBV28
j_call: TRBJ1-2
d_call: NA
clone_size: NA
cdr3_nt: TGTGCCAGCAGTTTAGCGGCGAAGGAAGGCTACACCTTC
cdr3_aa: CASSLAAKEGYTF

v_call: TRBV29-1
j_call: TRBJ2-5
d_call: NA
clone_size: NA
cdr3_nt: TGCAGCGTTGACCATTCATCTGCGCAAGAGACCCAGTACTTC
cdr3_aa: CSVDHSSAQETQYF

v_call: TRBV6-5
j_call: TRBJ2-1
d_call: NA
clone_size: NA
cdr3_nt: TGTGCCAGCAGCCCTCCCGGAGGTTACTACAATGAGCAGTTCTTC
cdr3_aa: CASSPPGGYYNEQFF

v_call: TRBV2
j_call: TRBJ2-3
d_call: TRBD2
clone_size: NA
cdr3_nt: TGTGCCAGCTCCCGTTGGAGCGGGAGTTGGGGTACGCAGTATTTT
cdr3_aa: CASSRWSGSWGTQYF

v_call: TRBV6-4
j_call: TRBJ2-1
d_call: NA
clone_size: NA
cdr3_nt: TGTGCCAGCAGTGAAAAACCGCTGAGGGCGTTTAGGAATGAGCAGTTCTTC
cdr3_aa: CASSEKPLRAFRNEQFF

v_call: TRBV5-5
j_call: TRBJ1-1
d_call: NA
clone_size: NA
cdr3_nt: TGTGCCAGCAGCTTGGATGCAGGGCGGTACACTGAAGCTTTCTTT
cdr3_aa: CASSLDAGRYTEAFF

v_call: TRBV7-8
j_call: TRBJ1-1
d_call: NA
clone_size: NA
cdr3_nt: TGTGCCAGCAGCTTAAAACAGGGTCGCAACACTGAAGCTTTCTTT
cdr3_aa: CASSLKQGRNTEAFF

v_call: TRBV28
j_call: TRBJ2-7
d_call: NA
clone_size: NA
cdr3_nt: TGTGCCAGCAGTCCCGCGGACATTCCATCTACCTACGAGCAGTACTTC
cdr3_aa: CASSPADIPSTYEQYF

v_call: TRBV25-1
j_call: TRBJ2-7
d_call: NA
clone_size: once
cdr3_nt: TGTGCCAGCAGTGGGACTGCGACCCGCTACGAGCAGTACTTC
cdr3_aa: CASSGTATRYEQYF

v_call: TRBV5-1
j_call: TRBJ2-7
d_call: TRBD1
clone_size: NA
cdr3_nt: TGCGCCAGCAGCCCCTCAACAGGGGCCCCCTTCGAGCAGTACTTC
cdr3_aa: CASSPSTGAPFEQYF

v_call: TRBV18
j_call: TRBJ2-7
d_call: TRBD1
clone_size: NA
cdr3_nt: TGTGCCAGCTCACTCGGGACAGGTGCCGGCGAGCAGTACTTC
cdr3_aa: CASSLGTGAGEQYF

v_call: TRBV2
j_call: TRBJ2-3
d_call: TRBD2
clone_size: NA
cdr3_nt: TGTGCCAGAGGGACTAGCGGGAGTCAAGATACGCAGTATTTT
cdr3_aa: CARGTSGSQDTQYF

v_call: TRBV20-1
j_call: TRBJ2-5
d_call: NA
clone_size: once
cdr3_nt: TGCAGTGCTACCCGCCGGGAGACCCAGTACTTC
cdr3_aa: CSATRRETQYF

v_call: TRBV15
j_call: TRBJ1-4
d_call: NA
clone_size: NA
cdr3_nt: TGTGCCACCAGCAGAGAACGTCAGCGTAATGAAAAACTGTTTTTT
cdr3_aa: CATSRERQRNEKLFF

v_call: TRBV27
j_call: TRBJ1-2
d_call: TRBD1
clone_size: NA
cdr3_nt: TGTGCCAGCACCTCAGGGGGACAGGGTTACGGCTACACCTTC
cdr3_aa: CASTSGGQGYGYTF

v_call: TRBV18
j_call: TRBJ1-1
d_call: NA
clone_size: NA
cdr3_nt: TGTGCCAGCTCCCCATCTCTACAGGGGAACACTGAAGCTTTCTTT
cdr3_aa: CASSPSLQGNTEAFF

v_call: TRBV5-6
j_call: TRBJ1-1
d_call: NA
clone_size: NA
cdr3_nt: TGTGCCAGCAGCCCTACTAATGCAATGAACACTGAAGCTTTCTTT
cdr3_aa: CASSPTNAMNTEAFF

v_call: TRBV7-2
j_call: TRBJ2-7
d_call: NA
clone_size: NA
cdr3_nt: TGTGCCAGCAGCTCCCAGCAGGGCTCCTACGAGCAGTACTTC
cdr3_aa: CASSSQQGSYEQYF

v_call: TRBV5-4
j_call: TRBJ2-7
d_call: TRBD1
clone_size: NA
cdr3_nt: TGTGCCAGCAGCATAGGACAGGGGAGCTCCTACGAGCAGTACTTC
cdr3_aa: CASSIGQGSSYEQYF

v_call: TRBV19
j_call: TRBJ2-7
d_call: TRBD2
clone_size: NA
cdr3_nt: TGTGCCAGTAGTGCGGGGGCCTACGAGCAGTACTTC
cdr3_aa: CASSAGAYEQYF

v_call: TRBV6-6
j_call: TRBJ1-1
d_call: NA
clone_size: NA
cdr3_nt: TGTGCCAGCAGTTATATGCAGGGAATTAACACTGAAGCTTTCTTT
cdr3_aa: CASSYMQGINTEAFF

v_call: TRBV18
j_call: TRBJ1-1
d_call: NA
clone_size: NA
cdr3_nt: TGTGCCAGCTCACCACCAACTCGAGGGGGCACTGAAGCTTTCTTT
cdr3_aa: CASSPPTRGGTEAFF

v_call: TRBV9
j_call: TRBJ2-2
d_call: NA
clone_size: few
cdr3_nt: TGTGCCAGCAGCGTATTCTATCGGACCGGGGAGCTGTTTTTT
cdr3_aa: CASSVFYRTGELFF

v_call: TRBV5-4
j_call: TRBJ1-6
d_call: NA
clone_size: NA
cdr3_nt: TGTGCCAGCCGGGAGGGTGGGGTCGCCTCCGCCGACACCCTCCACTTT
cdr3_aa: CASREGGVASADTLHF

v_call: TRBV5-5
j_call: TRBJ1-2
d_call: NA
clone_size: few
cdr3_nt: TGTGCCAGCAGGGCCGGGAGCTATGGCTACACCTTC
cdr3_aa: CASRAGSYGYTF

v_call: TRBV10-3
j_call: TRBJ1-2
d_call: NA
clone_size: NA
cdr3_nt: TGTGCCATTGCCCCGGGAGTTTATGGCTACACCTTC
cdr3_aa: CAIAPGVYGYTF

v_call: TRBV7-9
j_call: TRBJ2-2
d_call: NA
clone_size: NA
cdr3_nt: TGTGCCAGCAGCCCGGTCGTTGCGGGCACCGGGGAGCTGTTTTTT
cdr3_aa: CASSPVVAGTGELFF

v_call: TRBV28
j_call: TRBJ1-1
d_call: TRBD1
clone_size: NA
cdr3_nt: TGTGCCAGCAGTTTATGGGACAGGGTTCCGAACACTGAAGCTTTCTTT
cdr3_aa: CASSLWDRVPNTEAFF

v_call: TRBV30
j_call: TRBJ2-7
d_call: NA
clone_size: NA
cdr3_nt: TGTGCCTGGCGGGGAGGTCCCAAGTCGGCCTACGAGCAGTACTTC
cdr3_aa: CAWRGGPKSAYEQYF

v_call: TRBV19
j_call: TRBJ1-2
d_call: NA
clone_size: NA
cdr3_nt: TGCTCGGCTGGGGCAGAAGCCAGAGGCTACACCTTC
cdr3_aa: CSAGAEARGYTF

v_call: TRBV30
j_call: TRBJ1-5
d_call: NA
clone_size: once
cdr3_nt: TGTGCCTGGGGGGGCTCCCGCAATCAGCCCCAGCATTTT
cdr3_aa: CAWGGSRNQPQHF

v_call: TRBV29-1
j_call: TRBJ1-5
d_call: NA
clone_size: NA
cdr3_nt: TGCAGCGTTGGGGGGTCGGGGGGCGGTCAGCCCCAGCATTTT
cdr3_aa: CSVGGSGGGQPQHF

v_call: TRBV5-1
j_call: TRBJ2-4
d_call: NA
clone_size: NA
cdr3_nt: TGCGCCAGCAGCTTGGTAGGGGGCATTCAGTACTTC
cdr3_aa: CASSLVGGIQYF

v_call: TRBV6-4
j_call: TRBJ2-4
d_call: NA
clone_size: NA
cdr3_nt: TGTGCCAGCAGTGCCCAGGGTTTAGCCAAAAACATTCAGTACTTC
cdr3_aa: CASSAQGLAKNIQYF

v_call: TRBV5-4
j_call: TRBJ2-1
d_call: TRBD1
clone_size: NA
cdr3_nt: TGTGCCAGCAACCCCCGGGACAGGGGGCTTAATGAGCAGTTCTTC
cdr3_aa: CASNPRDRGLNEQFF

v_call: TRBV7-9
j_call: TRBJ2-7
d_call: NA
clone_size: NA
cdr3_nt: TGTGCCAGCAGCCCCCCCGCAGGGTTCGAGCAGTACTTC
cdr3_aa: CASSPPAGFEQYF

v_call: TRBV27
j_call: TRBJ2-3
d_call: TRBD1
clone_size: NA
cdr3_nt: TGTGCCAGCAGTTATCTTGCTCCCGGACAGGGCATATCCATAATGGGCACAGATACGCAGTATTTT
cdr3_aa: CASSYLAPGQGISIMGTDTQYF

v_call: TRBV27
j_call: TRBJ1-5
d_call: NA
clone_size: NA
cdr3_nt: TGTGCCAGCGGCCCAGTGGGCAATCAGCCCCAGCATTTT
cdr3_aa: CASGPVGNQPQHF

v_call: TRBV7-9
j_call: TRBJ2-1
d_call: TRBD1
clone_size: NA
cdr3_nt: TGTGCCAGCAGCGCGAGACAGGGGTTCCCCTACAATGAGCAGTTCTTC
cdr3_aa: CASSARQGFPYNEQFF

v_call: TRBV11-2
j_call: TRBJ2-7
d_call: TRBD1
clone_size: NA
cdr3_nt: TGTGCCAGCAGCTTAGGCCAGGGCAGGGACAGGGTTACCGACGAGCAGTACTTC
cdr3_aa: CASSLGQGRDRVTDEQYF

v_call: TRBV2
j_call: TRBJ1-1
d_call: TRBD1
clone_size: few
cdr3_nt: TGTGCCAGCAGTGAAGACAGGGGTGACACTGAAGCTTTCTTT
cdr3_aa: CASSEDRGDTEAFF

v_call: TRBV5-5
j_call: TRBJ2-3
d_call: TRBD1
clone_size: few
cdr3_nt: TGTGCCAGCAGCATATCCGGGACAGGAAGCACAGATACGCAGTATTTT
cdr3_aa: CASSISGTGSTDTQYF

v_call: TRBV6-5
j_call: TRBJ2-7
d_call: NA
clone_size: NA
cdr3_nt: TGTGCCAGCAGGCCAGGGTCCTCCTACGAGCAGTACTTC
cdr3_aa: CASRPGSSYEQYF

v_call: TRBV5-6
j_call: TRBJ1-3
d_call: NA
clone_size: NA
cdr3_nt: TGTGCCAGCAGCTTGGGAGGCGGAGTAAACACCATATATTTT
cdr3_aa: CASSLGGGVNTIYF

v_call: TRBV11-3
j_call: TRBJ1-1
d_call: TRBD1
clone_size: NA
cdr3_nt: TGTGCCAGCAGCTTAACAGGGGAGGATACTGAAGCTTTCTTT
cdr3_aa: CASSLTGEDTEAFF

v_call: TRBV5-8
j_call: TRBJ1-6
d_call: NA
clone_size: NA
cdr3_nt: TGTGCCAGCAGCCCCGGGAGGCCCCTCCACTTT
cdr3_aa: CASSPGRPLHF

v_call: TRBV2
j_call: TRBJ2-1
d_call: TRBD2
clone_size: NA
cdr3_nt: TGTGCCAGCAAAATCCTAGCGGGAGTTGGCAATGAGCAGTTCTTC
cdr3_aa: CASKILAGVGNEQFF

v_call: TRBV19
j_call: TRBJ1-5
d_call: NA
clone_size: NA
cdr3_nt: TGTGCCAGTACTTTCCGGAGGGGAGGATTCGGTCAGCCCCAGCATTTT
cdr3_aa: CASTFRRGGFGQPQHF

v_call: TRBV18
j_call: TRBJ1-6
d_call: TRBD1
clone_size: few
cdr3_nt: TGTGCCAGCTCGCCAATGTCCGGGACAGGACCTTCACCCCTCCACTTT
cdr3_aa: CASSPMSGTGPSPLHF

v_call: TRBV19
j_call: TRBJ2-1
d_call: NA
clone_size: NA
cdr3_nt: TGTGCCAGCTCCGTCTACAATGAGCAGTTCTTC
cdr3_aa: CASSVYNEQFF